This T cell receptor (beta chain) stems from a study of blood T cells in healthy people across ages. Peripheral blood, roughly 9.3 milliliters per donor, was collected. Trimming cost V 3 bases and J 2 bases, with 7 bases left between them. In germline, CDR1 is DFQATT, CDR2 SNEGSKA (reference sequence). The CDR3 spans 12 residues. The use of a sample-barcoded 5' primer and a J-beta primer mix characterized a second PCR of about 7 to 12 cycles. Each cDNA molecule carried a tag from a template-switch adaptor that contained 12 random nucleotides. Each CDR3 protein gets one entry after TCRdb re-called the 5' RACE reads with MiXCR. The sample lists some 1,500,000 distinct CDR3 sequences, roughly 43% seen once, with approximately 4% in the top ten.

This TCR was recovered from a woman aged 18-29 years in good health. The sequenced sample consisted of blood. The chain uses TRBV20-1 and TRBJ1-1; the D is unclear. The CDR3 here is CSASFGNTEAFF. CDR3 nucleotide sequence: TGCAGTGCTAGTTTCGGAAACACTGAAGCTTTCTTT.